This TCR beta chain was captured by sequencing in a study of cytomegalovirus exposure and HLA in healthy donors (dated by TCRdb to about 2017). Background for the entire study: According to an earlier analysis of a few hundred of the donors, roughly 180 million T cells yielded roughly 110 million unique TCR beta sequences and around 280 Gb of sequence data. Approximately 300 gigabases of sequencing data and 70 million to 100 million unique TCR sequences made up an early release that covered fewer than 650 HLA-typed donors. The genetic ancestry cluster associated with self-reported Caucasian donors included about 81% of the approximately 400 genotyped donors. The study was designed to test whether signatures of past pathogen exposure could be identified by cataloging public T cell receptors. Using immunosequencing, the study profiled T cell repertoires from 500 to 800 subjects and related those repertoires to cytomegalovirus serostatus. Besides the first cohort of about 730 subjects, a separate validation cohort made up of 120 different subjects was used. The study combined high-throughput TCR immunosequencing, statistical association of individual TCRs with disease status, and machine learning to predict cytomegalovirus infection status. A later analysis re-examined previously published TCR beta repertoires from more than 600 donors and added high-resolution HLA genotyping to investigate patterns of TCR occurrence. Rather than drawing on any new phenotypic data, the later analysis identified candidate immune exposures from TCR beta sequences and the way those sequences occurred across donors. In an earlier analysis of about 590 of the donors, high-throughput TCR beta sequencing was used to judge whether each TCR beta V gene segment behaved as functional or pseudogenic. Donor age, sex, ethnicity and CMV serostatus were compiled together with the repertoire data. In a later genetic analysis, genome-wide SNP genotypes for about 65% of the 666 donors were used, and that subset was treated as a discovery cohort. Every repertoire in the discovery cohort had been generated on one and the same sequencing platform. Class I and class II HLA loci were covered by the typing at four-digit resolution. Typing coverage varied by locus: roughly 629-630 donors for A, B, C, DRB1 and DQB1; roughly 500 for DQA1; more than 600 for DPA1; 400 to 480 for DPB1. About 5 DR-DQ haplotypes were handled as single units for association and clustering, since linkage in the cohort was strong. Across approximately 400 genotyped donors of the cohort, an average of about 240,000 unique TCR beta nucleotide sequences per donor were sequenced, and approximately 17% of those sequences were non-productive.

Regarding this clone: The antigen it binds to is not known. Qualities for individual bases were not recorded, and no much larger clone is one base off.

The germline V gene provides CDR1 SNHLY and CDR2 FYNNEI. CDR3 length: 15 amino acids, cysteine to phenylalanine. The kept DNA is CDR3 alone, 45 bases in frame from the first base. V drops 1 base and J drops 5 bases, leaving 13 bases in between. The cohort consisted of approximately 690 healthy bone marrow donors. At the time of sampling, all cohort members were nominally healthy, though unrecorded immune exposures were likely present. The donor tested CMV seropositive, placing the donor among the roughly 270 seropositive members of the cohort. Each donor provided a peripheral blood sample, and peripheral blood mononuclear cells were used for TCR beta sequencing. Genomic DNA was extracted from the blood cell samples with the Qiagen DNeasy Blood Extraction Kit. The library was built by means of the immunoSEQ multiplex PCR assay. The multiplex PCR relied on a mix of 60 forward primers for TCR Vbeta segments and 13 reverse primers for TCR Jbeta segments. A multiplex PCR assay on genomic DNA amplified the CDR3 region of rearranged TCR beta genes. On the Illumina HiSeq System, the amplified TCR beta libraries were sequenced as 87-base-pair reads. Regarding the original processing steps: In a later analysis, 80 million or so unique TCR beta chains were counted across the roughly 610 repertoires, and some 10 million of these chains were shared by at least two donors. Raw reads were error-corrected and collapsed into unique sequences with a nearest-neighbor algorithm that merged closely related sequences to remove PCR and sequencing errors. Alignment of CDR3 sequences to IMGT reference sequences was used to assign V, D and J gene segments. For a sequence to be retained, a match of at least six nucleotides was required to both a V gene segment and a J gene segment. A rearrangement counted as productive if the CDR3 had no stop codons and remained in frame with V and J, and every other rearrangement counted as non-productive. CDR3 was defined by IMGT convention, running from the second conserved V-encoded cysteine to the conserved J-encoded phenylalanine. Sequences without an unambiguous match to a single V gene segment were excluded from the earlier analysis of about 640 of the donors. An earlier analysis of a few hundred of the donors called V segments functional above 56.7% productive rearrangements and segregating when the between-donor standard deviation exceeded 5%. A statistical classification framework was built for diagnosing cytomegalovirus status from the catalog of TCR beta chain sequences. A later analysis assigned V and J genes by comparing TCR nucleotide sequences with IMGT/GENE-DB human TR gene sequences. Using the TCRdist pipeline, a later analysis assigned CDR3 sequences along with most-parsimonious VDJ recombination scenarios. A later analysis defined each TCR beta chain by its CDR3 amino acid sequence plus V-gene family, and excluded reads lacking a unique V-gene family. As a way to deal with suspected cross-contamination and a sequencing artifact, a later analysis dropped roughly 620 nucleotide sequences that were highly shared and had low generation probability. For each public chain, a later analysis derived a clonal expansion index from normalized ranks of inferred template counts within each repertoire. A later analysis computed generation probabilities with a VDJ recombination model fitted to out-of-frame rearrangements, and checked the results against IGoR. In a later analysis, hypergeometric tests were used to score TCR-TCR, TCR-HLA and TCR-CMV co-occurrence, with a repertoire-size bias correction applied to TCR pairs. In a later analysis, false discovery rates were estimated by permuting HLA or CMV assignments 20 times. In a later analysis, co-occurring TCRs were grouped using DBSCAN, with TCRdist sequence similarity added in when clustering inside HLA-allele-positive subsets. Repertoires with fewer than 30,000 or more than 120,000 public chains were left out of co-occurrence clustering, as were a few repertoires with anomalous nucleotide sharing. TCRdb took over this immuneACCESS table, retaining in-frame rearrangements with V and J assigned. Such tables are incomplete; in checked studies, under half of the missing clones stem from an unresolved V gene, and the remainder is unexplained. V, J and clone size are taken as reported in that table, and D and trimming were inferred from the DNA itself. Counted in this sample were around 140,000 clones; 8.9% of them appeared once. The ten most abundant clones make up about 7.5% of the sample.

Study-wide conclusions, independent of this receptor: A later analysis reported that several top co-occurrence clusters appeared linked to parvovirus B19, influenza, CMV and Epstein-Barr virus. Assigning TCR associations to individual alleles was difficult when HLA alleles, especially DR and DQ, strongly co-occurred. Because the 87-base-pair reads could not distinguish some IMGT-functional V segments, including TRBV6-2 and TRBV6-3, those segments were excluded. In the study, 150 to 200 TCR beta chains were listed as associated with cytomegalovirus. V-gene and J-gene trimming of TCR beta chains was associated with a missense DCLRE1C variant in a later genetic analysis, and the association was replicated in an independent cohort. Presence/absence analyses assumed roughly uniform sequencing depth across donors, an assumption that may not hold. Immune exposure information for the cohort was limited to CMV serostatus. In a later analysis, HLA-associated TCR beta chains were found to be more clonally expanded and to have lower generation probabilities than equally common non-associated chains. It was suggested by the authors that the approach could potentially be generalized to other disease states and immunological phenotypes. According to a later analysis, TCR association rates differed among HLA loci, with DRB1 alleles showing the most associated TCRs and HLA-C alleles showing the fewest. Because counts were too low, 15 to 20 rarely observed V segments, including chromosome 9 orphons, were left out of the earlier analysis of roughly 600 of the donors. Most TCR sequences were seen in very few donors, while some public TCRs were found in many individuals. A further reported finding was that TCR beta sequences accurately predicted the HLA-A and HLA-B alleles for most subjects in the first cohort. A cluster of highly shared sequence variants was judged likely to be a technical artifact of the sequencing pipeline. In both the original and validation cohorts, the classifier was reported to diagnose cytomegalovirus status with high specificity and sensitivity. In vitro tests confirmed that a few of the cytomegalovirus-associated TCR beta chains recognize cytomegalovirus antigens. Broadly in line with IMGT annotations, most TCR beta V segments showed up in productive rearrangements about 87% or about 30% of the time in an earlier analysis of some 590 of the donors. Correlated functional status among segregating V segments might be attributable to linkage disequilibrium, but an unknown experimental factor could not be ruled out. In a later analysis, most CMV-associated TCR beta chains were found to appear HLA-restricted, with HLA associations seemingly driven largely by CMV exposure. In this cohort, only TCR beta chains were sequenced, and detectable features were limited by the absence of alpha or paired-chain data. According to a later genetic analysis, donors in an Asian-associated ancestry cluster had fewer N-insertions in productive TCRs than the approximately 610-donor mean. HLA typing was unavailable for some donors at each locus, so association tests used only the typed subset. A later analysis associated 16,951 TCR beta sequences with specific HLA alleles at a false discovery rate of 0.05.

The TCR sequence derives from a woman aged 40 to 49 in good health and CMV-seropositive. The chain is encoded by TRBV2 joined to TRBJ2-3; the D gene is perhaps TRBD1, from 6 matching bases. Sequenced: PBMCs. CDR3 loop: CASSEEQGREDTQYF. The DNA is TGTGCCAGCAGTGAAGAGCAGGGGAGAGAAGATACGCAGTATTTT.